Following are 2 T cell receptor beta chains from one sample sequenced in a study of T cell responses to AZD1222 COVID-19 vaccine. This table comes from immunoSEQ multiplex PCR, and its TCRdb copy is limited to in-frame clones, with some not included. The sample gives around 80,000 clones, roughly 85% of which show up once; under 1.5% is in the top ten. The specimen was peripheral blood, collected 28 days after the second AZD1222 dose. The receptors stem from an adult who received the AZD1222 COVID-19 vaccine.

The chain recombines TRBV18 with TRBJ1-4; 10 bases agree with TRBD1. Germline V lookup: CDR1 KGHSH, CDR2 LQKENI. The CDR3 runs to 15 residues. V shed 2 bases, J shed 7 bases, and the junction held 4 bases outside the gene matches. CDR3 residues: CASSPGGQGSEKLFF. CDR3 nucleotide sequence: TGTGCCAGCTCACCAGGGGGACAGGGGAGTGAAAAACTGTTTTTT.

Here the CDR3 reads CASRPGFGANYGYTF. The CDR3 region has the DNA TGTGCCAGCAGGCCCGGCTTCGGAGCTAACTATGGCTACACCTTC. This chain links TRBV6-5 with TRBJ1-2, with D uncertain. From germline, CDR1 is MNHEY and CDR2 SVGAGI. The ends were cut back, 6 bases at V and 0 bases at J, with 14 bases in the middle. CDR3 length: 15 amino acids.